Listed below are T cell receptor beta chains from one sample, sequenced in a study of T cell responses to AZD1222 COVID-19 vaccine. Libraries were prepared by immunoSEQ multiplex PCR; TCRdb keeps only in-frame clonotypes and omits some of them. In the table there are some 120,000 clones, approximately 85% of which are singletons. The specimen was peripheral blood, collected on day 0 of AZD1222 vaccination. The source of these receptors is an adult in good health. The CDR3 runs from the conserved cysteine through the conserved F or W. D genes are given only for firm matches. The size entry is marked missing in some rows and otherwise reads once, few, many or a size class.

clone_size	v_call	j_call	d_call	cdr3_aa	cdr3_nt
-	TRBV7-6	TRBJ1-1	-	CASSSTSTEAFF	TGTGCCAGCAGCTCGACGAGCACTGAAGCTTTCTTT
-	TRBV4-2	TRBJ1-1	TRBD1	CASSHLGQGSAAFF	TGTGCCAGCAGCCACCTAGGACAGGGCTCAGCAGCTTTCTTT
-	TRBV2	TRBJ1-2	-	CASKTGQPNGGYTF	TGTGCCAGCAAAACCGGACAGCCAAATGGTGGCTACACCTTC
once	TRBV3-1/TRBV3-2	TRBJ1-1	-	CASSQVPDTEAFF	TGTGCCAGCAGCCAAGTCCCAGACACTGAAGCTTTCTTT
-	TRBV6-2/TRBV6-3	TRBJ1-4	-	CASSLMDEKLFF	TGTGCCAGCAGCCTGATGGATGAAAAACTGTTTTTT
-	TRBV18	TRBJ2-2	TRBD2	CASPRSQRGSGELFF	TGTGCCAGCCCCAGGAGCCAGCGGGGGTCCGGGGAGCTGTTTTTT
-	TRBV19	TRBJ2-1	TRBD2	CASSNRGGGNEQFF	TGTGCCAGTAGTAACCGGGGGGGCGGGAATGAGCAGTTCTTC
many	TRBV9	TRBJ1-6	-	CASSALGSDNSPLHF	TGTGCCAGCAGCGCCCTAGGTTCAGACAATTCACCCCTCCACTTT
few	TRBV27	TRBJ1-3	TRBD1	CASSIGTGLRNTIYF	TGTGCCAGCAGTATCGGGACAGGCCTAAGAAACACCATATATTTT
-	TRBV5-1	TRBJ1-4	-	CASSLDSTGRSSEKLFF	TGCGCCAGCAGCTTGGATTCTACAGGGAGGTCTAGTGAAAAACTGTTTTTT
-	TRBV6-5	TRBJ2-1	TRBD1	CASSYRDSSYNEQFF	TGTGCCAGCAGTTACCGGGACAGCTCCTACAATGAGCAGTTCTTC
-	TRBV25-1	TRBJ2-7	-	CASSELREQYF	TGTGCCAGCAGTGAGTTGAGGGAGCAGTACTTC
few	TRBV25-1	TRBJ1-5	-	CASSEGNSRGQPQHF	TGTGCCAGCAGTGAGGGGAACAGCCGGGGTCAGCCCCAGCATTTT
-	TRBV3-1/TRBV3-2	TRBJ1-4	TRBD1	CASSPLTGRATNEKLFF	TGTGCCAGCAGCCCCCTGACAGGGAGGGCAACTAATGAAAAACTGTTTTTT
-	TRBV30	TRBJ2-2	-	CASMPGLRNTGELFF	TGTGCCAGTATGCCGGGACTCAGGAACACCGGGGAGCTGTTTTTT
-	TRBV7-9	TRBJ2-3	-	CASSLTEDTQYF	TGTGCCAGCAGCTTGACTGAAGATACGCAGTATTTT
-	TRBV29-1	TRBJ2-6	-	CSLGGSSSGANVLTF	TGCAGCCTGGGGGGTTCATCTTCCGGGGCCAACGTCCTGACTTTC
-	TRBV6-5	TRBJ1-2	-	CASSPGRYYGYTF	TGTGCCAGCAGCCCAGGACGCTACTATGGCTACACCTTC
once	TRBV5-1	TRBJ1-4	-	CASSLGGFRSSEKLFF	TGCGCCAGCAGCTTGGGTGGGTTCCGGAGTAGTGAAAAACTGTTTTTT
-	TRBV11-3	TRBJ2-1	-	CASSLDVRSIYNEQFF	TGTGCCAGCAGCTTAGATGTCAGGTCCATTTACAATGAGCAGTTCTTC
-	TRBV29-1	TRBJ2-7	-	CSVGTGAYEQYF	TGCAGCGTTGGGACGGGGGCCTACGAGCAGTACTTC
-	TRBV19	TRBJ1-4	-	CASSIKGGGKNEKLFF	TGTGCCAGTAGTATAAAGGGGGGGGGAAAGAATGAAAAACTGTTTTTT
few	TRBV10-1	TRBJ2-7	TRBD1	CASSLTGTYEQYF	TGCGCCAGCAGCTTGACAGGGACCTACGAGCAGTACTTC
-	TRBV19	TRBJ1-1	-	CASSIPGLRGDTEAFF	TGTGCCAGTAGTATCCCGGGCCTGAGGGGGGACACTGAAGCTTTCTTT
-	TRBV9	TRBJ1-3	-	CASSADSYAGNTIYF	TGTGCCAGCAGCGCCGACAGTTATGCTGGAAACACCATATATTTT
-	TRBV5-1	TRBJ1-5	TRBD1	CASSLGDRGGNQPQHF	TGCGCCAGCAGCTTGGGAGACAGGGGTGGCAATCAGCCCCAGCATTTT
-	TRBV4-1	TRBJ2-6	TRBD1	CASGPGQGPGANVLTF	TGCGCCAGCGGTCCGGGACAGGGCCCTGGGGCCAACGTCCTGACTTTC
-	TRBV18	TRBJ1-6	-	CASSPVVGISGNSPLHF	TGTGCCAGCTCACCCGTGGTTGGGATTTCAGGGAATTCACCCCTCCACTTT
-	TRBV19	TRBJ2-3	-	CASRVGADTQYF	TGTGCCAGTAGGGTGGGCGCAGATACGCAGTATTTT
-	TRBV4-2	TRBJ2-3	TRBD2	CASSYGTSGSATQYF	TGTGCCAGCAGCTACGGGACTAGCGGGAGTGCTACGCAGTATTTT
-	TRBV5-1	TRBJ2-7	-	CASGHKASYEQYF	TGCGCCAGCGGACATAAGGCCTCCTACGAGCAGTACTTC
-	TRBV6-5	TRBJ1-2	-	CASSLTSRFGYTF	TGTGCCAGCTCCCTCACGAGCAGGTTTGGCTACACCTTC